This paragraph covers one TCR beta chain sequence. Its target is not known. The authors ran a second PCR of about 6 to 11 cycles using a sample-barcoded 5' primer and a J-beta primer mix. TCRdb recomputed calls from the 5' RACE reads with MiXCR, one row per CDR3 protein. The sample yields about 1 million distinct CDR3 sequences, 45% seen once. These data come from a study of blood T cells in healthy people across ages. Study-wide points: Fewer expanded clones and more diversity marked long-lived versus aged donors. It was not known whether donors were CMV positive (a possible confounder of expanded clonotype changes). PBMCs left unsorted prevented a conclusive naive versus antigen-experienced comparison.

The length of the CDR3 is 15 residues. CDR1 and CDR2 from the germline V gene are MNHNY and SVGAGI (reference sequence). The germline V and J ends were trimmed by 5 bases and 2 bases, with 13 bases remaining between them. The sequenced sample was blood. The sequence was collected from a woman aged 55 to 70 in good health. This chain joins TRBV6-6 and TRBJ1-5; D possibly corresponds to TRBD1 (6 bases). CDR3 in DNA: TGTGCCAGCAGTCCACAGGGAGGGCGCAATCAGCCCCAGCATTTT. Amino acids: CASSPQGGRNQPQHF.